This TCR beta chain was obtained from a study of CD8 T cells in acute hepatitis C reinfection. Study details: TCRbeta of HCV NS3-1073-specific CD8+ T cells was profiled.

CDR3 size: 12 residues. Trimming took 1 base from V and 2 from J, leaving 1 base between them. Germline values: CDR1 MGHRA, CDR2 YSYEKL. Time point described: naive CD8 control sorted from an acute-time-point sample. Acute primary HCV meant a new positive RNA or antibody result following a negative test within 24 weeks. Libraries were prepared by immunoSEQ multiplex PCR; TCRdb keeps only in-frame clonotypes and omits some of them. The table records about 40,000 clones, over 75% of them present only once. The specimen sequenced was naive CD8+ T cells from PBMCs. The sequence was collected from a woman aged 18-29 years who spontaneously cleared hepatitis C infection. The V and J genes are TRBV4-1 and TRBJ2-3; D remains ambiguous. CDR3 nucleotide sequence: TGCGCCAGCAGCCAAGTCACAGATACGCAGTATTTT. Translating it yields CASSQVTDTQYF.